Listed below are T cell receptor beta chains from one sample, sequenced in a study of identical twins. Each CDR3 protein is one row after TCRdb ran MiXCR on the 5' RACE reads. The table has about 280,000 distinct CDR3 sequences, around 8.8% seen once. Separately, the same data were catalogued under a study of yellow fever vaccine responses in identical twins.

The sequenced sample was memory (CD45RO+) T cells sorted from blood. Source of these receptors: a woman aged 18-29 years in good health. CDR3s include the opening cysteine and the closing phenylalanine or tryptophan. Each record gives: V gene, CDR3 length, J gene, clone size, D gene, CDR3 DNA, CDR3 protein. The D gene is left open where the match is weak. Size is stated for part of the rows, as once, few or many counts, or as a class when the clone is expanded.

V: TRBV9
length: 15
J: TRBJ2-1
size: NA
D: TRBD1
DNA: TGTGCCAGCAGCGTAGTTCAGGGGGCGCGAAATGAGCAGTTCTTC
CDR3: CASSVVQGARNEQFF

V: TRBV6-5
length: 18
J: TRBJ2-1
size: many
D: NA
DNA: TGTGCCAGCAGTTACGGTAGGGGACACGGACTTACAAATGATGAGCAGTTCTTC
CDR3: CASSYGRGHGLTNDEQFF

V: TRBV6-1
length: 15
J: TRBJ1-5
size: many
D: NA
DNA: TGTGCCAGCAGTGATGACGCGCTTTATAATCAGCCCCAGCATTTT
CDR3: CASSDDALYNQPQHF

V: TRBV20-1
length: 12
J: TRBJ2-1
size: many
D: NA
DNA: TGCAGTGTAAGCCGAAGCTACAATGAGCAGTTCTTC
CDR3: CSVSRSYNEQFF

V: TRBV5-6
length: 12
J: TRBJ2-1
size: NA
D: NA
DNA: TGTGCCAGCAGCTTGGTAGGTTTAGAGCAGTTCTTC
CDR3: CASSLVGLEQFF

V: TRBV7-3
length: 14
J: TRBJ2-3
size: NA
D: NA
DNA: TGTGCCAGCAGCTTAATGTCGAATTCCGATACGCAGTATTTT
CDR3: CASSLMSNSDTQYF

V: TRBV11-2
length: 18
J: TRBJ2-3
size: few
D: NA
DNA: TGTGCCAGCAGCTTAGAGGTTCAGGGAGCGTCTAGCACAGATACGCAGTATTTT
CDR3: CASSLEVQGASSTDTQYF

V: TRBV28
length: 16
J: TRBJ2-1
size: many
D: TRBD2
DNA: TGTGCCAGCAGTTTATTTAGCGGGGGGGCACGGAATGAGCAGTTCTTC
CDR3: CASSLFSGGARNEQFF

V: TRBV6-1
length: 15
J: TRBJ1-6
size: few
D: NA
DNA: TGTGCCAGCCAGAGGGCGGGAACCAATAATTCACCCCTCCACTTT
CDR3: CASQRAGTNNSPLHF

V: TRBV20-1
length: 16
J: TRBJ2-6
size: few
D: TRBD1
DNA: TGCAGTGCTACAAGACAGGGGGTCACTGGGGCCAACGTCCTGACTTTC
CDR3: CSATRQGVTGANVLTF

V: TRBV28
length: 15
J: TRBJ2-1
size: few
D: TRBD1
DNA: TGTGCCACCAAAAGGGGGGACAGGGGATTGGATGAGCAGTTCTTC
CDR3: CATKRGDRGLDEQFF

V: TRBV12-3/TRBV12-4
length: 16
J: TRBJ2-2
size: many
D: NA
DNA: TGTGCCAGCACCCACTTGTCAACCGCCGACACCGGGGAGCTGTTTTTT
CDR3: CASTHLSTADTGELFF

V: TRBV6-1
length: 13
J: TRBJ1-2
size: few
D: NA
DNA: TGTGCCAGCATACACGGCGGGGGGTCTGGCTACACCTTC
CDR3: CASIHGGGSGYTF

V: TRBV28
length: 14
J: TRBJ2-1
size: few
D: NA
DNA: TGTTCCAGCAGTTTCAGTAACACCAACAATGAGCAGTTCTTC
CDR3: CSSSFSNTNNEQFF

V: TRBV7-3
length: 14
J: TRBJ2-1
size: NA
D: TRBD2
DNA: TGTGCCAGCAGCTTGGGACTAGCGACCAATGAGCAGTTCTTC
CDR3: CASSLGLATNEQFF

V: TRBV2
length: 14
J: TRBJ1-2
size: many
D: NA
DNA: TGTGCCAGCAGTGTCATTGCTGGGAGCTATGGCTACACCTTC
CDR3: CASSVIAGSYGYTF

V: TRBV6-1
length: 15
J: TRBJ2-1
size: many
D: NA
DNA: TGTGCCAGCAGAGGACGGGACCAAACCTACAATGAGCAGTTCTTC
CDR3: CASRGRDQTYNEQFF

V: TRBV7-8
length: 14
J: TRBJ1-4
size: few
D: TRBD1
DNA: TGTGCCAGCAGCCGGGACAGGGTTAATGAAAAACTGTTTTTT
CDR3: CASSRDRVNEKLFF

V: TRBV20-1
length: 15
J: TRBJ1-4
size: many
D: NA
DNA: TGCAGTGCTAGTATCCCTGGCAGATCTAATGAAAAACTGTTTTTT
CDR3: CSASIPGRSNEKLFF

V: TRBV7-6
length: 16
J: TRBJ2-3
size: NA
D: TRBD2
DNA: TGTGCCAGCCGCTATAGCGGGGGGGCGGGAGCAGATACGCAGTATTTT
CDR3: CASRYSGGAGADTQYF

V: TRBV10-3
length: 15
J: TRBJ2-6
size: many
D: NA
DNA: TGTGCCATTGGATCTGGGGTCTCTGGGGCCAACGTCCTGACTTTC
CDR3: CAIGSGVSGANVLTF

V: TRBV5-1
length: 14
J: TRBJ1-6
size: few
D: TRBD1
DNA: TGCGCCAGCAGACGAGACAGGGTTGGTTCACCCCTCCACTTT
CDR3: CASRRDRVGSPLHF

V: TRBV28
length: 14
J: TRBJ1-3
size: few
D: NA
DNA: TGTGCCAGCAGTTCCCCAGGACGGGGAAACACCATATATTTT
CDR3: CASSSPGRGNTIYF